These 22 T cell receptor beta chains were all obtained from the same sample, sequenced in a study of beta chain features in type 1 diabetes. Expressed TCRB transcripts got sequenced, as all isolated RNA was reverse transcribed. Sequenced by immunoSEQ multiplex PCR; TCRdb stores in-frame clones only, minus some. The sample carries fewer than 350,000 clones, 8% recorded once. Material: central memory CD4+ T cells from blood. These receptor sequences come from a woman under 30 in good health.

The chain uses TRBV2 and TRBJ2-7; 7 bases line up with TRBD1. The V gene end was trimmed by 2 bases and the J gene end by 3 bases; junction bases not matched to a gene: 4. CDR1 is SNHLY and CDR2 is FYNNEI in the germline V gene. This CDR3 spans 14 amino acids. This CDR3 is CASSEQGQFYEQYF. CDR3 bases: TGTGCCAGCAGTGAACAGGGACAGTTCTACGAGCAGTACTTC.

The chain joins TRBV7-2 to TRBJ2-5; D possibly matches TRBD1 or TRBD2 (6 bases each). The CDR3 is 15 amino acids. Germline lookup yields CDR1 SGHTA and CDR2 FQGNSA. The ends were cut back, 2 bases at V and 5 bases at J, with 15 bases in the middle. The CDR3 is CASSLYGGQGETQYF. The CDR3 DNA reads TGTGCCAGCAGCTTATATGGGGGGCAAGGGGAGACCCAGTACTTC.

J is TRBJ1-2 and V is TRBV19, with 8 bases identical to TRBD1. Germline V lookup: CDR1 LNHDA, CDR2 SQIVND (reference sequence). CDR3 length: 15 residues. Germline trimming cut 5 bases from V and 2 bases from J; bases unmatched to any gene: 7. Here the CDR3 DNA reads TGTGCCAGTAGTCCCAGGGACAGGACCAACTATGGCTACACCTTC. This sequence encodes CASSPRDRTNYGYTF.

The table lists this clone with a few counts. The chain employs TRBV6-1 and TRBJ1-1, with 8 positions matching TRBD1. The ends lost 2 bases at V and 0 bases at J; junction bases unmatched: 8. CDR3 length: 17 residues. Germline V lookup: CDR1 MNHNS, CDR2 SASEGT. Written as DNA, the CDR3 is TGTGCCAGCAGTGAACCACCAGGGGGCTCGCTGAACACTGAAGCTTTCTTT. This encodes CASSEPPGGSLNTEAFF.

This clone was counted only a few times. The V call is TRBV5-6, the J call TRBJ2-2; 7 bases fit TRBD2. CDR3 length: 17 amino acids. Germline V lookup: CDR1 SGHDT, CDR2 YYEEEE. The ends lost 5 bases at V and 0 bases at J; junction bases unmatched: 10. The CDR3 nucleotides are TGTGCCAGCAGGACGTTAGGAGCGGGGACGAACACCGGGGAGCTGTTTTTT. Amino acids: CASRTLGAGTNTGELFF.

This clone was seen more than once but under ten times. The V call is TRBV5-6, the J call TRBJ2-2; D is tentatively TRBD1 or TRBD2 (6 bases each). V was cut by 4 bases and J by 4 bases, with 20 bases left in between. This CDR3 region has 17 residues. Germline V gives CDR1 SGHDT, CDR2 YYEEEE. DNA for the CDR3: TGTGCCAGCAGCCTACCGGGGGCACTTGGTTCCACCGGGGAGCTGTTTTTT. This translates into CASSLPGALGSTGELFF.

In this sample, this clone turned up many times. The chain uses TRBV7-2 and TRBJ2-3; the D is unclear. Trimming took 1 base from V and 0 from J, leaving 11 bases between them. The CDR3 spans 16 residues. Germline V gene sequence: CDR1 SGHTA, CDR2 FQGNSA. This CDR3 is CASSLVFIPSTDTQYF. The CDR3 DNA sequence: TGTGCCAGCAGCTTAGTCTTTATCCCTAGCACAGATACGCAGTATTTT.

The chain links TRBV9 to TRBJ1-5; unclear D gene. Trimming removed 0 bases at V and 3 bases at J, with 10 bases between. The CDR3 is 15 amino acids. Germline CDR1 reads SGDLS; CDR2 reads YYNGEE. CDR3: CASSVDPQPNQPQHF. The CDR3 nucleotides are TGTGCCAGCAGCGTAGATCCACAGCCCAATCAGCCCCAGCATTTT.

This clone showed up just a few times. The chain links TRBV2 to TRBJ1-5; TRBD1 aligns across 12 bases. Trimming took 7 bases from V and 7 from J; bases not matched to a gene: 5. Germline V CDR1 and CDR2: SNHLY, FYNNEI. The CDR3 consists of 14 residues. CDR3 loop: CASTEGQGAQPQHF. DNA for the CDR3: TGTGCCAGCACCGAGGGACAGGGGGCCCAGCCCCAGCATTTT. Full variable domain (outside the CDR3, taken from reference TRBV2 and TRBJ1-5): EPEVTQTPSHQVTQMGQEVILRCVPISNHLYFYWYRQILGQKVEFLVSFYNNEISEKSEIFDDQFSVERPDGSNFTLKIRSTKLEDSAMYFCASTEGQGAQPQHFGDGTRLSIL.

CDR3 sequence (DNA): TGTGCCAGCAGCCAAGTGGGGGCTGGAAACACCATATATTTT. This translates into CASSQVGAGNTIYF. The chain recombines TRBV14 with TRBJ1-3; D perhaps matches TRBD1 (5 bases). Germline V lookup: CDR1 SGHDN, CDR2 FVKESK. V gave up 1 base and J gave up 2 bases, with 6 bases separating them. This CDR3 is built from 14 residues.

The chain has TRBV7-2 and TRBJ2-7; the D is unclear. This CDR3 is 14 amino acids long. Germline CDR1 and CDR2: SGHTA and FQGNSA. V lost 6 bases to trimming and J lost 0 bases, with 12 bases between them. CDR3 amino acids: CASRRGDLSYEQYF. The CDR3 DNA is TGTGCCAGCAGGCGTGGAGACCTCTCCTACGAGCAGTACTTC.

This clone was counted between two and nine times. It may be a read error: a sequence one base away is much more abundant. The chain combines TRBV5-1 with TRBJ2-2; possibly TRBD1 for D (6 bases). Germline assignment: CDR1 SGHRS and CDR2 YFSETQ. V was cut by 7 bases and J by 7 bases, with 20 bases left in between. The CDR3 has 15 amino acids. Here the CDR3 reads CASGEGGPADGELFF. The CDR3 coding sequence is TGCGCCAGCGGCGAAGGGGGACCAGCCGACGGGGAGCTGTTTTTT.

This clone has more than one count but fewer than ten. The chain joins TRBV19 to TRBJ2-3; maybe TRBD1 (6 bases). V lost 11 bases and J 0 bases, leaving 18 bases between the germline ends. Germline CDR1 reads LNHDA; CDR2 reads SQIVND (reference sequence). The CDR3 runs to 15 residues. CDR3 nucleotide sequence: TGTGCCGCTAAGAGGCAGGGGCGAAGCACAGATACGCAGTATTTT. Translation: CAAKRQGRSTDTQYF.

The CDR3 here is CASSTTSSEQFF. The CDR3 DNA sequence: TGCGCCAGCAGCACGACTAGCAGTGAGCAGTTCTTC. V is TRBV5-1 and J is TRBJ2-1; 7 bases match TRBD2. V lost 4 bases and J lost 9; bases outside the gene matches: 4. The CDR3 covers 12 residues. Germline V CDR1 and CDR2: SGHRS, YFSETQ. The complete variable domain, with remaining parts taken from reference TRBV5-1 and TRBJ2-1, reads KAGVTQTPRYLIKTRGQQVTLSCSPISGHRSVSWYQQTPGQGLQFLFEYFSETQRNKGNFPGRFSGRQFSNSRSEMNVSTLELGDSALYLCASSTTSSEQFFGPGTRLTVL.

This clone was seen more than once but under ten times. The rearrangement links TRBV7-2 to TRBJ1-2, with a weak D call TRBD1 (5 bases). Trimming cost V 5 bases and J 4 bases, with 14 bases left between them. The CDR3 contains 14 residues. Germline values: CDR1 SGHTA, CDR2 FQGNSA. CDR3: CASSPGTAAYGYTF. CDR3 bases: TGTGCCAGCAGCCCAGGGACCGCGGCCTATGGCTACACCTTC.

This clone was seen only a few times. The rearrangement links TRBV30 to TRBJ2-1, with no clear D. Germline lookup yields CDR1 GTSNPN and CDR2 SVGIG (reference sequence). The CDR3 extends over 15 amino acids. V gave up 2 bases and J gave up 3 bases, with 14 bases separating them. For the CDR3, the DNA is TGTGCCTGGAGTAGAATACGACTGCGCTACAATGAGCAGTTCTTC. Translating gives CAWSRIRLRYNEQFF. Using reference TRBV30 and TRBJ2-1 for the parts outside the CDR3, the full variable domain is SQTIHQWPATLVQPVGSPLSLECTVEGTSNPNLYWYRQAAGRGLQLLFYSVGIGQISSEVPQNLSASRPQDRQFILSSKKLLLSDSGFYLCAWSRIRLRYNEQFFGPGTRLTVL.

This clone was counted between two and nine times. The J gene is TRBJ2-7, the V gene TRBV10-2; D perhaps matches TRBD1 (5 bases). This CDR3 has 13 amino acids. The V gene's germline CDR1 is WSHSY and CDR2 SAAADI. V was pared by 5 bases and J by 0 bases, with 8 bases between. The CDR3 loop is CASSWGYSYEQYV. The CDR3 DNA follows: TGCGCCAGCAGTTGGGGCTACTCCTACGAGCAGTACGTC.

Details on this clone: One base separates it from a far larger clone, so it is likely a read error. The chain has TRBV5-1 and TRBJ2-5; TRBD1 agrees at 8 bases. J was trimmed by 4 bases and V by 4 bases; bases with no gene match: 6. The CDR3 totals 14 residues. Germline V lookup: CDR1 SGHRS, CDR2 YFSETQ. CDR3: CASSTGQVRETQYF. DNA for the CDR3: TGCGCCAGCAGCACGGGACAGGTAAGAGAGACCCAGTACTTC.

At least ten counts were recorded for this clone. The chain uses TRBV2 and TRBJ1-5; possible D gene TRBD1, 5 bases. The V end lost 10 bases, the J end lost 0 bases, and 13 bases lay between the germline ends. Germline CDR1 reads SNHLY; CDR2 reads FYNNEI. This CDR3 region has 14 residues. CDR3 region: CATVEGASNQPQHF. DNA of the CDR3: TGTGCCACCGTGGAAGGGGCTAGCAATCAGCCCCAGCATTTT. The variable domain in full, with the rest retrieved from reference TRBV2 and TRBJ1-5, is EPEVTQTPSHQVTQMGQEVILRCVPISNHLYFYWYRQILGQKVEFLVSFYNNEISEKSEIFDDQFSVERPDGSNFTLKIRSTKLEDSAMYFCATVEGASNQPQHFGDGTRLSIL.

This clone was observed a handful of times. The V gene is TRBV7-3, the J gene TRBJ1-1; D is unclear. This CDR3 is 14 amino acids long. Looked up from germline, CDR1 is SGHTA and CDR2 is FQGTGA. The ends were cut back, 5 bases at V and 2 bases at J, with 12 bases in the middle. The CDR3 loop reads CASSPNTANTEAFF. The CDR3 DNA is TGTGCCAGCAGCCCGAACACAGCAAACACTGAAGCTTTCTTT.

CDR3 region: CASSQEGTLEAFF. The DNA for the CDR3 is TGTGCCAGCAGCCAAGAGGGGACTCTTGAAGCTTTCTTT. This chain joins TRBV11-2 and TRBJ1-1, with D perhaps TRBD1 (5 bases). This CDR3 is built from 13 residues. The V gene's germline CDR1 is SGHAT and CDR2 FQNNGV. Trimming pared 5 bases from V and 7 bases from J, leaving 14 bases between.

This clone came up many times. The V gene is TRBV5-5, the J gene TRBJ1-5, with TRBD1 matching 7 bases. The CDR3 is 15 amino acids. V lost 3 bases to trimming and J lost 3 bases; unmatched junction nucleotides: 6. Looked up from germline, CDR1 is SGHKS and CDR2 is YYEKEE (reference sequence). The CDR3 nucleotides are TGTGCCAGCAGCTCTGGGACAGCACTCAATCAGCCCCAGCATTTT. As protein: CASSSGTALNQPQHF.